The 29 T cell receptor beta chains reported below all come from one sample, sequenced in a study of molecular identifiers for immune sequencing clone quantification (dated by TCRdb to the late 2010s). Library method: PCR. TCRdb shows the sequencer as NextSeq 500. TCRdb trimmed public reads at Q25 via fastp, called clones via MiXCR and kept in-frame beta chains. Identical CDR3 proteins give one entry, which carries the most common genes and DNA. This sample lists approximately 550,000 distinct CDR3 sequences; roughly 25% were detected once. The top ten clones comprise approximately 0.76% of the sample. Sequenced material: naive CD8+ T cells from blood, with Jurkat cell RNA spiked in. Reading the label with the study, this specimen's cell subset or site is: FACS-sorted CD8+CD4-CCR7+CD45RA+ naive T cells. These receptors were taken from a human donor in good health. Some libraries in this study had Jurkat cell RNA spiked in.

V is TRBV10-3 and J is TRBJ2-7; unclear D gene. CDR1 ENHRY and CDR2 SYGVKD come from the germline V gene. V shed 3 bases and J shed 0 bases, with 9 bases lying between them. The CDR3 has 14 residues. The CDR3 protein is CAISDMAGSYEQYF. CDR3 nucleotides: TGTGCCATCAGTGACATGGCTGGCTCCTACGAGCAGTACTTC.

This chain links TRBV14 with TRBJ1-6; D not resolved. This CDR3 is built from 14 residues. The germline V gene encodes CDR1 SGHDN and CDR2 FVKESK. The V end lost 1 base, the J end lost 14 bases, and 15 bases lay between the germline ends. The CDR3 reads CASSQVTLPAALHF. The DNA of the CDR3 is TGTGCCAGCAGCCAAGTTACTTTGCCGGCGGCCCTCCACTTT.

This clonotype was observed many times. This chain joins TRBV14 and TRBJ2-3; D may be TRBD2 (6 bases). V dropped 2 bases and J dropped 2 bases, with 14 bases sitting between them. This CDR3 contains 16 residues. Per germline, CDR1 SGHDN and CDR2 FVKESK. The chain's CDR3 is CASSQRIRETTDTQYF. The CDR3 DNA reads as TGTGCCAGCAGCCAAAGGATACGGGAGACCACAGATACGCAGTATTTT.

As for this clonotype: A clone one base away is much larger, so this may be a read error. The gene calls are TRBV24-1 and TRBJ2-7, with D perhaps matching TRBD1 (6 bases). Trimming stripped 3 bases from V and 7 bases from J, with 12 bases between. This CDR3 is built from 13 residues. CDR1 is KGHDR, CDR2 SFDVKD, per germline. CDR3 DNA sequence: TGTGCCACCAGTGATATGACAGGACATGAGCAGTACTTC. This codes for CATSDMTGHEQYF.

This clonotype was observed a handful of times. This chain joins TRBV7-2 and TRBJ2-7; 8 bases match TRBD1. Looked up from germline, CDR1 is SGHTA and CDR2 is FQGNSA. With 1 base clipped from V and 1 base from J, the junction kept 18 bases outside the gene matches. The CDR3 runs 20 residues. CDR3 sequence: CASSLESAVGQVLYSYEQYF. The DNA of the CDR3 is TGTGCCAGCAGCTTAGAATCAGCCGTGGGACAGGTATTATATTCCTACGAGCAGTACTTC.

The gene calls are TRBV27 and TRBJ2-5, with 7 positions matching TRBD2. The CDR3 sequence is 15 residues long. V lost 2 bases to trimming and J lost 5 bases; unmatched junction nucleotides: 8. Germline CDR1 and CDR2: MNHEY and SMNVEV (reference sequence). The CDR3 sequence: CASSLGPGLLETQYF. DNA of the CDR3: TGTGCCAGCAGTTTAGGCCCGGGACTACTGGAGACCCAGTACTTC.

The DNA of the CDR3 is TGTGCCAGCAGCCAAGTGCCCTGGGCAGGGGGCAGGAACACTGAAGCTTTCTTT. This gives the protein CASSQVPWAGGRNTEAFF. The V gene is TRBV4-2, the J gene TRBJ1-1; 8 nucleotides match TRBD1. The germline gives CDR1 LGHNA, CDR2 YNFKEQ. Trimming took 1 base from V and 1 from J; bases not matched to a gene: 11. The CDR3 spans 18 residues.

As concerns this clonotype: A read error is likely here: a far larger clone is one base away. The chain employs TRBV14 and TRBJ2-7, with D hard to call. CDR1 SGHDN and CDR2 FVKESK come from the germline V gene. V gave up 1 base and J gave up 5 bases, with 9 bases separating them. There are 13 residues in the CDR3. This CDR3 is CASSQVSYHEQYF. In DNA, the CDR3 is TGTGCCAGCAGCCAAGTCAGCTACCACGAGCAGTACTTC.

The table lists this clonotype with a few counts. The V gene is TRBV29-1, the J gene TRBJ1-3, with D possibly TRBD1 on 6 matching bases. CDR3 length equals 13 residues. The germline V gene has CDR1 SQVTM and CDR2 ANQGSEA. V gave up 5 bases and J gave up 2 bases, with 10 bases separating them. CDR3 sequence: CSVRTDPGNTIYF. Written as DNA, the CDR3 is TGCAGCGTTAGGACAGATCCTGGAAACACCATATATTTT.

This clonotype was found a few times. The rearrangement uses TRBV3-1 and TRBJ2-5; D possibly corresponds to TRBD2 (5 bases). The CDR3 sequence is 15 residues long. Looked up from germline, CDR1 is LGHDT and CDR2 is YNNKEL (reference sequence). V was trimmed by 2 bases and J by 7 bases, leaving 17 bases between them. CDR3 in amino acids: CASSQRWEAALTQYF. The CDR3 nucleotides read TGTGCCAGCAGCCAACGCTGGGAAGCGGCCCTGACCCAGTACTTC.

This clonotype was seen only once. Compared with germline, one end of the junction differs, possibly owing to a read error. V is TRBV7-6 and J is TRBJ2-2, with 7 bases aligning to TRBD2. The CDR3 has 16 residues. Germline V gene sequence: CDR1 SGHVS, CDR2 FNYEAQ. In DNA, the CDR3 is TGTGCCAGCAGCTTACTAGGGCTAGCGGATTTCGGGGAGCTGTTATTT. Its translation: CASSLLGLADFGELLF.

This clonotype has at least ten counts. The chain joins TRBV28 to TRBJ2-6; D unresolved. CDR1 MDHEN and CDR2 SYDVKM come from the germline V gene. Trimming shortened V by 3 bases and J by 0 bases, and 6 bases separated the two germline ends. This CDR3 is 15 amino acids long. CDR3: CASSFAGSGANVLTF. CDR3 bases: TGTGCCAGCAGTTTCGCTGGCTCTGGGGCCAACGTCCTGACTTTC. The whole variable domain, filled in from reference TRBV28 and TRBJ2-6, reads DVKVTQSSRYLVKRTGEKVFLECVQDMDHENMFWYRQDPGLGLRLIYFSYDVKMKEKGDIPEGYSVSREKKERFSLILESASTNQTSMYLCASSFAGSGANVLTFGAGSRLTVL.

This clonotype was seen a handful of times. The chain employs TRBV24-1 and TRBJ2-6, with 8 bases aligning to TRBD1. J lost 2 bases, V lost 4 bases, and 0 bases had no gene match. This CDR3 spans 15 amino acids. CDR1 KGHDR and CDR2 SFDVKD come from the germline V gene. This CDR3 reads CATSEQGAGANVLTF. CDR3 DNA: TGTGCCACCAGTGAACAGGGGGCTGGGGCCAACGTCCTGACTTTC.

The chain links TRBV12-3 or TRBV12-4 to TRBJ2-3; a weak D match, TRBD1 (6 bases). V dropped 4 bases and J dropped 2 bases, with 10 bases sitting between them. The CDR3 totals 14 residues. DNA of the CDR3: TGTGCCAGCAGTTACGGACAGACCACAGATACGCAGTATTTT. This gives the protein CASSYGQTTDTQYF.

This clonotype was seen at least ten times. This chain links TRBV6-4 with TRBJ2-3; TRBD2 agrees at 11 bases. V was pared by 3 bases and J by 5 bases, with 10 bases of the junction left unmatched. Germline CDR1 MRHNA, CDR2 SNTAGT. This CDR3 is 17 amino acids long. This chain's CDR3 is CASSDERIAGGQDTQYF. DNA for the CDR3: TGTGCCAGCAGTGATGAACGGATAGCGGGGGGGCAAGATACGCAGTATTTT.

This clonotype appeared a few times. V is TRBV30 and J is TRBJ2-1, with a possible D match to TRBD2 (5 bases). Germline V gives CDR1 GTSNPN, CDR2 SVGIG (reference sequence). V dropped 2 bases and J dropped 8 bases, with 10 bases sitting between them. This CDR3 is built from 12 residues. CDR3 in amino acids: CAWSRDFDEQFF. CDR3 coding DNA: TGTGCCTGGAGTCGGGATTTCGATGAGCAGTTCTTC.

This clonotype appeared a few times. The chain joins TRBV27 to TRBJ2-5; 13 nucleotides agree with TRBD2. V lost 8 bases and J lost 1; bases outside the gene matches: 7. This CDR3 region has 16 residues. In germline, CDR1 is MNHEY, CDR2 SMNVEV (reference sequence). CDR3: CASSIGTSGTQETQYF. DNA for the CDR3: TGTGCCAGCTCAATTGGGACTAGCGGGACCCAAGAGACCCAGTACTTC.

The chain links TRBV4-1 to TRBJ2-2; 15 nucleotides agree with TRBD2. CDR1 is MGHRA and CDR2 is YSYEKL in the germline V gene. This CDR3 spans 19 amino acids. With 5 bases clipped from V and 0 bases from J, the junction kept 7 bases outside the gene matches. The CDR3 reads CASSDTGTSGGSNTGELFF. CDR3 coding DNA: TGCGCCAGCAGCGACACCGGGACTAGCGGGGGGTCGAACACCGGGGAGCTGTTTTTT.

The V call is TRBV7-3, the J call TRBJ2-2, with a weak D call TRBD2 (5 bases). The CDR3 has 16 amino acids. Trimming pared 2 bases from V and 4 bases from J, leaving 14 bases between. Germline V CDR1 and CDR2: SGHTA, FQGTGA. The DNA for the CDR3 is TGTGCCAGCAGCTTACCGAATCCGAGGGCCACCGGGGAGCTGTTTTTT. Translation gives CASSLPNPRATGELFF.

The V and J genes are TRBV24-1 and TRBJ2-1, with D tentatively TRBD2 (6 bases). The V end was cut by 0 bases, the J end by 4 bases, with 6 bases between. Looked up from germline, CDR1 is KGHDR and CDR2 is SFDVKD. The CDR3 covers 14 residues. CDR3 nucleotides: TGTGCCACCAGTGATTTGCGGGGGTACAATGAGCAGTTCTTC. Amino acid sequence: CATSDLRGYNEQFF.

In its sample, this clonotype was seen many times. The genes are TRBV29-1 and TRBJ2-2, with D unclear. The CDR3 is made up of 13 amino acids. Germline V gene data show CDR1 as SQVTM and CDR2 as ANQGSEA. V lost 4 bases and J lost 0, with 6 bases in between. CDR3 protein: CSVVPANTGELFF. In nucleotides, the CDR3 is TGCAGCGTTGTTCCGGCGAACACCGGGGAGCTGTTTTTT.

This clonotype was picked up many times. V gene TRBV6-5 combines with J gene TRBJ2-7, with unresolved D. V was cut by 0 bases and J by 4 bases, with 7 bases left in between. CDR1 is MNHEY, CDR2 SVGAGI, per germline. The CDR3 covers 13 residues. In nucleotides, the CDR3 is TGTGCCAGCAGTTACTCCTGGGAATACGAGCAGTACTTC. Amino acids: CASSYSWEYEQYF.

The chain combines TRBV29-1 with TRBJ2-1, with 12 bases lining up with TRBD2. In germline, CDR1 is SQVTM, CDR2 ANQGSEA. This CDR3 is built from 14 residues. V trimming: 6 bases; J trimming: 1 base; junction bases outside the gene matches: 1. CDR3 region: CSVLAGGSYNEQFF. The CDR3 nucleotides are TGCAGCGTCCTAGCGGGAGGGTCCTACAATGAGCAGTTCTTC.

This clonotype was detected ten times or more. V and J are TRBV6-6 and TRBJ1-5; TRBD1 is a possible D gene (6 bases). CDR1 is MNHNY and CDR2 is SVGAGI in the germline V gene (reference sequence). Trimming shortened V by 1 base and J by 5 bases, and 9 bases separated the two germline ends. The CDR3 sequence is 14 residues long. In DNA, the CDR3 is TGTGCCAGCAGTTACTTGAGACAGGATCAGCCCCAGCATTTT. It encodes CASSYLRQDQPQHF.

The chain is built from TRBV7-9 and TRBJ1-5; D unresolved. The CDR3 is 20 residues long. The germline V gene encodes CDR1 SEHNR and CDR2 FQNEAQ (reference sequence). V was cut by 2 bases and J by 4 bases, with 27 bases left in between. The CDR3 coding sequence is TGTGCCAGCAGCTTACCGTACCCGGGAACCTCTTCGTACGGGAATCAGCCCCAGCATTTT. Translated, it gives CASSLPYPGTSSYGNQPQHF.

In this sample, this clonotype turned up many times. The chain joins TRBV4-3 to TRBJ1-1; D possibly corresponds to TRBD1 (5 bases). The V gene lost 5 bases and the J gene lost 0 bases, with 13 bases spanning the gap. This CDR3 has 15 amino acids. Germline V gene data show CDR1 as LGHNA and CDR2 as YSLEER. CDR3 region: CASSGEGPMNTEAFF. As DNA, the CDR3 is TGCGCCAGCAGCGGAGAGGGACCGATGAACACTGAAGCTTTCTTT.

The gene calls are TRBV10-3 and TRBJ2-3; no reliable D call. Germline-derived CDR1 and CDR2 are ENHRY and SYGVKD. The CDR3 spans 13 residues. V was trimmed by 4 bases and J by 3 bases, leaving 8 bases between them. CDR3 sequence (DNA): TGTGCCATCAGTGGTCCTGGAACAGATACGCAGTATTTT. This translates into CAISGPGTDTQYF.

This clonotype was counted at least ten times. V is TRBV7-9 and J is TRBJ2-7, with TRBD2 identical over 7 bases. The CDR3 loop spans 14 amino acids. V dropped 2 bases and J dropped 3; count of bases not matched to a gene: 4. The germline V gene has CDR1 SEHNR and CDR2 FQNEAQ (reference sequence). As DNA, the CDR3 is TGTGCCAGCAGCTTATCCCCTAGCGGCTACGAGCAGTACTTC. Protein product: CASSLSPSGYEQYF. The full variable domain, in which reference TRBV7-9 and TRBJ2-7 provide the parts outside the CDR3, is DTGVSQNPRHKITKRGQNVTFRCDPISEHNRLYWYRQTLGQGPEFLTYFQNEAQLEKSRLLSDRFSAERPKGSFSTLEIQRTEQGDSAMYLCASSLSPSGYEQYFGPGTRLTVT.

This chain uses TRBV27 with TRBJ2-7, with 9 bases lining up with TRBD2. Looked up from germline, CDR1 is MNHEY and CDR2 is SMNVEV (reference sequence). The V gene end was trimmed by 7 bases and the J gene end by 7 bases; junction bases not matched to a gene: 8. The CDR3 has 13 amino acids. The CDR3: CASTNRLAGEQYF. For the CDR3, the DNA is TGTGCCAGCACCAATAGGCTAGCGGGAGAGCAGTACTTC.